This section outlines one T cell receptor (beta chain) sequence together with its context. Trimming took off 6 bases at V and 7 bases at J, with 13 bases between the two ends. The length of the CDR3 is 12 residues. CDR1 and CDR2 from the germline V gene are SGHAT and FQDESV (reference sequence). The data were taken from a study of CD8+CD57+ T cells in acquired aplastic anemia. Study-level information: Across the sorted CD4+ and CD8+ cells, DNA amounts averaged around 3.2 ug.

The use of genomic DNA as template underpinned the TCR beta VDJ and CDR3 profiling. TCRdb reprocessed the reads via MiXCR and lists one record per CDR3 protein. The sample records more than 150,000 distinct CDR3 sequences, 45% to 50% being singletons. The sequenced material came from sorted CD4+, CD8+, or CD8+CD57+ T cells (not recorded which) from PBMCs. The source of this sequence is a human donor in good health. V usage is TRBV11-1 and J usage is TRBJ2-7; D perhaps matches TRBD1 (5 bases). CDR3: CASRGLVREQYF. CDR3 in DNA: TGTGCCAGCAGGGGGCTTGTACGAGAGCAGTACTTC.